This T cell receptor beta chain comes out of a study of beta chain features in type 1 diabetes. One heparinised blood draw, averaging roughly 120 mL, came from each donor. Each of the CD4+ naive, central memory, regulatory and stem cell-like memory populations was sorted via CD45RO/CCR7/CD25/CD127/CD95/CD27. The whole isolated RNA underwent reverse transcription, so sequencing captured expressed TCRB transcripts. The table came from immunoSEQ multiplex PCR; TCRdb's copy has only in-frame clones and leaves some out. In the table there are about 240,000 clones, 25% to 30% of which are singletons. Study results and limitations: A greater similarity of naive, central memory and Treg TCRB repertoires was seen among patients than among healthy donors. When cDNA is sequenced, cells with high TCR expression could be over-represented.

Concerning this clone: The antigen is unknown.

The CDR3 has 16 residues. The J segment lost 4 bases and the V segment lost 6 bases, leaving 11 bases of the junction unmatched. Germline assignment: CDR1 MNHNY and CDR2 SVGAGI (reference sequence). The sequenced sample consisted of central memory CD4+ T cells from blood. The J gene is TRBJ2-5, the V gene TRBV6-6; the match to TRBD1 covers 10 bases. The receptor was derived from a young man in good health. The CDR3 here is CASRVTGQGRVETQYF. DNA of the CDR3: TGTGCCAGCAGGGTCACGGGACAGGGGCGTGTAGAGACCCAGTACTTC.